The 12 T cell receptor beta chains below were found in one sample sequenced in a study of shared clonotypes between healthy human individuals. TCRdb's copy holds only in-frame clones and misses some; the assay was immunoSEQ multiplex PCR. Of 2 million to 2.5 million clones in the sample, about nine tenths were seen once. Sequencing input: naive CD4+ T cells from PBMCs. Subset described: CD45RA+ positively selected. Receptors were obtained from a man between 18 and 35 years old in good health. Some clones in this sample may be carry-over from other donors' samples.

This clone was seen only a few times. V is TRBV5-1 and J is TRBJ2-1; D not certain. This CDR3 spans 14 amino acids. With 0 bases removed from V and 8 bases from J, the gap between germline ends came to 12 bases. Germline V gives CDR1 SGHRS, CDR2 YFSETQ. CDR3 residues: CASSLEPPQHEQFF. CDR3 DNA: TGCGCCAGCAGCTTGGAACCGCCCCAGCATGAGCAGTTCTTC.

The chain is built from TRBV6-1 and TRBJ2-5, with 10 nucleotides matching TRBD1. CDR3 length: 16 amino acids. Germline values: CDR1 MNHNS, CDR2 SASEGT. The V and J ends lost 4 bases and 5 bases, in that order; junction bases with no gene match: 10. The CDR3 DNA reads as TGTGCCAGCAGTGCTTGGCCGGGACAGGGGAGGGAGACCCAGTACTTC. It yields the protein CASSAWPGQGRETQYF.

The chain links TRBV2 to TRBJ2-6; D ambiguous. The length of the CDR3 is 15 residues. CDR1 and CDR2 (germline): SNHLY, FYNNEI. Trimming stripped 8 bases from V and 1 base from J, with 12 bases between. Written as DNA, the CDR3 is TGTGCCAGCTCCCGGGTGGGGTCTGGGGCCAACGTCCTGACTTTC. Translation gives CASSRVGSGANVLTF.

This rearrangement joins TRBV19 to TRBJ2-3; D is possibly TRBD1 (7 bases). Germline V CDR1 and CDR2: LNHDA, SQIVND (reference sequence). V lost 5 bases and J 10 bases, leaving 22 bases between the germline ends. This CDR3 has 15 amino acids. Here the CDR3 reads CASSFRGVQGGSQYF. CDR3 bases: TGTGCCAGTAGTTTCCGGGGAGTCCAGGGGGGCTCGCAGTATTTT.

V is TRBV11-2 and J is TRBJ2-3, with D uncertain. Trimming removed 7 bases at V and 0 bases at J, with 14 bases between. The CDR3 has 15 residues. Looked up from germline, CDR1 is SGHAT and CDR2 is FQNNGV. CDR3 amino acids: CASTFFRESTDTQYF. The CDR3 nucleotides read TGTGCCAGCACCTTTTTTAGAGAAAGCACAGATACGCAGTATTTT.

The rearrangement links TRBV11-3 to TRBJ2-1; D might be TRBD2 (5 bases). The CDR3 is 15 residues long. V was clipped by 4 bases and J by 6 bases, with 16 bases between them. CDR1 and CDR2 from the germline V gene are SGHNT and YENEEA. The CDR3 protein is CASSSEGLPGNEQFF. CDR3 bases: TGTGCCAGCAGCTCGGAAGGACTCCCAGGCAATGAGCAGTTCTTC.

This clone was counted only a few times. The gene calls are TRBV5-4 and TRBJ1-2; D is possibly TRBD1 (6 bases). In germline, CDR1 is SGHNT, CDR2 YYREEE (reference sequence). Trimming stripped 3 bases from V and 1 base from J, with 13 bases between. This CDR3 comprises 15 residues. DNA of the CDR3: TGTGCCAGCAGCTCGAGGACAGTCCGTAACTATGGCTACACCTTC. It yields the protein CASSSRTVRNYGYTF.

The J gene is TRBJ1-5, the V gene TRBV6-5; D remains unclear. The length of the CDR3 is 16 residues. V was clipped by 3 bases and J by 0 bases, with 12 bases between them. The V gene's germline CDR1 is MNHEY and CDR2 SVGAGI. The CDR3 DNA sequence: TGTGCCAGCAGTTATCCAGCACAGACTAGCAATCAGCCCCAGCATTTT. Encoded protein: CASSYPAQTSNQPQHF.

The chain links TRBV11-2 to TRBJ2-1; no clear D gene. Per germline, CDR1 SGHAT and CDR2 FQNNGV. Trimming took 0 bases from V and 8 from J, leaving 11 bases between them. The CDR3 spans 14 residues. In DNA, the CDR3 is TGTGCCAGCAGCTTAGACAGGCATATCGATGAGCAGTTCTTC. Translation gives CASSLDRHIDEQFF.

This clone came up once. The CDR3 nucleotides read TGTGCCAGCAAAATCCGGGACAGGGGCAGTCAGCCCCAGCATTTT. Amino acids: CASKIRDRGSQPQHF. The chain combines TRBV28 with TRBJ1-5, with 10 bases that match TRBD1. The junction had 9 bases not matched to a gene; V was cut back by 7 bases and J by 6 bases. The length of the CDR3 is 15 residues. Germline CDR1 and CDR2: MDHEN and SYDVKM.

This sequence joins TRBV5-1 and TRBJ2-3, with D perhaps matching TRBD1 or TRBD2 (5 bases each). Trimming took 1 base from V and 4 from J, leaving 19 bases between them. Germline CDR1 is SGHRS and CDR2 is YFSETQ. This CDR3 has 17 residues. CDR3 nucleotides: TGCGCCAGCAGCTTGCCCAGGGACGCCGGGGCGGCAGATACGCAGTATTTT. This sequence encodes CASSLPRDAGAADTQYF.

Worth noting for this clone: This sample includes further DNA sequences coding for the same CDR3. The CDR3 reads CASSLRADSYEQYF. The CDR3 coding sequence is TGCGCCAGCAGCTTGAGAGCGGACTCCTACGAGCAGTACTTC. The rearrangement joins TRBV5-1 to TRBJ2-7, with TRBD2 as a possible D gene (5 bases). The CDR3 covers 14 residues. Germline V gene sequence: CDR1 SGHRS, CDR2 YFSETQ. Trimming pared 1 base from V and 0 bases from J, leaving 8 bases between.